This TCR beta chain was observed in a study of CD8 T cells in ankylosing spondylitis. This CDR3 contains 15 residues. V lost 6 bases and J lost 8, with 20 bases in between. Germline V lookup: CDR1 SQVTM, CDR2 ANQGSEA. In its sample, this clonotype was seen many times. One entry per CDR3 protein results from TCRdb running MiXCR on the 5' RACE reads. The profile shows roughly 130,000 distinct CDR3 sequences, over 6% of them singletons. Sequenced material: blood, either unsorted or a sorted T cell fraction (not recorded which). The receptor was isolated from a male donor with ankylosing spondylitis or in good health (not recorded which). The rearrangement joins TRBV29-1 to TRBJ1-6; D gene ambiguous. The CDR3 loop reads CSVVSLGIWDSPLHF. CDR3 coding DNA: TGCAGCGTGGTCTCGTTGGGGATATGGGATTCACCCCTCCACTTT.